This TCR beta chain stems from a study of beta chain features in type 1 diabetes. General study findings and limits: cDNA sequencing could over-represent cells with high TCR expression. The VDJ junctions of type 1 diabetes patients carried fewer insertions and more deletions. Significant though moderate, a shortening of TCRB CDR3s appeared in all four CD4+ subsets of Type 1 diabetes patients.

Germline V gene lookup returns CDR1 LGHNA and CDR2 YNFKEQ. This CDR3 is built from 15 residues. V shed 0 bases and J shed 6 bases, with 13 bases lying between them. The authors took one heparinised blood draw, averaging about 116 mL, from each donor. Sorting of CD4+ naive, central memory, regulatory and stem cell-like memory cells was performed via CD45RO/CCR7/CD25/CD127/CD95/CD27. Sequencing targeted expressed TCRB transcripts, as all isolated RNA had been reverse transcribed. Sequenced by immunoSEQ multiplex PCR; TCRdb stores in-frame clones only, minus some. The table has some 140,000 clones, approximately 9% seen once. Remarks on this clone: Its antigen is unidentified.

The sample consisted of central memory CD4+ T cells from blood. The V call is TRBV4-2, the J call TRBJ2-3; a weak D match, TRBD2 (5 bases). This receptor was taken from a man aged 25-40 years with type 1 diabetes. In nucleotides, the CDR3 is TGTGCCAGCAGCCAAGACTCTAAAAGGAGGGATACGCAGTATTTT. Translated: CASSQDSKRRDTQYF.